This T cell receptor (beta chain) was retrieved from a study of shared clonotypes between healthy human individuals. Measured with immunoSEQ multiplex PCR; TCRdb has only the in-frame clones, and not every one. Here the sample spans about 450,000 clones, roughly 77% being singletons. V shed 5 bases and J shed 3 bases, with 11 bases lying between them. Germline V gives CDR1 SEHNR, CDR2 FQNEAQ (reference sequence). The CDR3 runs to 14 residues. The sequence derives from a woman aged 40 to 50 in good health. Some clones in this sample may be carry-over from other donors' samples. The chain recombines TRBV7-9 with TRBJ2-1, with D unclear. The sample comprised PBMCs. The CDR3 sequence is CASSPLGIYNEQFF. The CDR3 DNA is TGTGCCAGCAGCCCCCTGGGTATCTACAATGAGCAGTTCTTC.